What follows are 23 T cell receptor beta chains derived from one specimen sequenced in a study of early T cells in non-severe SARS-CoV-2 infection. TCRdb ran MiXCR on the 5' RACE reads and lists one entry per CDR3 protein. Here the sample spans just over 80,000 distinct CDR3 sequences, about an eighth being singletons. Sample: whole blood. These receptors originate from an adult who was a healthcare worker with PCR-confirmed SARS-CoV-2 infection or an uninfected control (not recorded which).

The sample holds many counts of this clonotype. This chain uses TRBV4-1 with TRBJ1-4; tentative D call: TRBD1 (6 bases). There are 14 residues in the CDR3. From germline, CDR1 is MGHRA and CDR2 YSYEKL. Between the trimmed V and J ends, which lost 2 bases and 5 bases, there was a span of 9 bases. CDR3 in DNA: TGCGCCAGCAGCCAAAGCAGGGGAAATGAAAAACTGTTTTTT. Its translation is CASSQSRGNEKLFF.

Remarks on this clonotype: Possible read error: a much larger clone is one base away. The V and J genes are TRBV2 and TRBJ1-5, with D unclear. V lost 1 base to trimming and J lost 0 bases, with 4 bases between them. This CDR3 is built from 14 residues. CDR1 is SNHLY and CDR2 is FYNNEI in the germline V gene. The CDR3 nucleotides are TGTGCCAGCAGTGAAGTAGATAGCAATCAGCCCCAGCATTTT. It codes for CASSEVDSNQPQHF.

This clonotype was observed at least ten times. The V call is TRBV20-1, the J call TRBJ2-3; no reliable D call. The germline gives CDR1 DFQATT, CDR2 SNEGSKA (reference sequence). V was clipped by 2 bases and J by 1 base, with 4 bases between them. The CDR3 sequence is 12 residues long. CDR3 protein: CSARSGTDTQYF. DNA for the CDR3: TGCAGTGCTAGAAGTGGCACAGATACGCAGTATTTT.

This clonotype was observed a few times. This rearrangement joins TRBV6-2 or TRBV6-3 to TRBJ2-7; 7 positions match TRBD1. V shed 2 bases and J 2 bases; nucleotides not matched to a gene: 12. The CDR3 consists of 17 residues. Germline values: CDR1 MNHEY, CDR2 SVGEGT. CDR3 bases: TGTGCCAGCAGTTACCCGGGGTGGGACAGTGAAACCTACGAGCAGTACTTC. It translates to CASSYPGWDSETYEQYF.

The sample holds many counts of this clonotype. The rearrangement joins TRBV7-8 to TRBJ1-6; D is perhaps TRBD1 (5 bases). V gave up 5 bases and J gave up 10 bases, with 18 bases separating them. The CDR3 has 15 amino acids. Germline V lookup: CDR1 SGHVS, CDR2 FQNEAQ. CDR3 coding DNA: TGTGCCAGCAGCCAATCCGGGACCCTCGGATCACCCCTCCACTTT. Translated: CASSQSGTLGSPLHF.

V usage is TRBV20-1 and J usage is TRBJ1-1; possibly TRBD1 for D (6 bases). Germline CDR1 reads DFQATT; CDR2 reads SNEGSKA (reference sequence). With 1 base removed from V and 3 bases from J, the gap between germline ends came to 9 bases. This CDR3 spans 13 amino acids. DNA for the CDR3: TGCAGTGCTAGAGCTCCAGGGGACACTGAAGCTTTCTTT. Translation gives CSARAPGDTEAFF.

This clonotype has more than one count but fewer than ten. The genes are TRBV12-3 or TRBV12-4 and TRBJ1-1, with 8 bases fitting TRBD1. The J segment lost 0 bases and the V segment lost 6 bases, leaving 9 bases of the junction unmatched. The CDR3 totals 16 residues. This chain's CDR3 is CASRGAGGWMNTEAFF. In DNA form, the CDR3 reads TGTGCCAGCAGGGGTGCAGGGGGCTGGATGAACACTGAAGCTTTCTTT.

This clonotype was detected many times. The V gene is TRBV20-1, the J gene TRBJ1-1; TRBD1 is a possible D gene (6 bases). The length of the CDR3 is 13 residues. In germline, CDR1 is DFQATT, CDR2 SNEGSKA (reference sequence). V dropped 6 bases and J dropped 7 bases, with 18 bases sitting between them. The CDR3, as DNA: TGCAGTGCGCGAGTACCTGGGGGGCGTGAAGCTTTCTTT. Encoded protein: CSARVPGGREAFF.

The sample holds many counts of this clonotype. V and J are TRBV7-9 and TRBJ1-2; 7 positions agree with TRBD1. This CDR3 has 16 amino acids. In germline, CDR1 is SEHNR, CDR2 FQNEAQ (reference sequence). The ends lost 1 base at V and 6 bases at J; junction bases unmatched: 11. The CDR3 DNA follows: TGTGCCAGCAGCTTAGACCCCAGGGGGTCGGCTCATGGCTACACCTTC. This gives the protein CASSLDPRGSAHGYTF.

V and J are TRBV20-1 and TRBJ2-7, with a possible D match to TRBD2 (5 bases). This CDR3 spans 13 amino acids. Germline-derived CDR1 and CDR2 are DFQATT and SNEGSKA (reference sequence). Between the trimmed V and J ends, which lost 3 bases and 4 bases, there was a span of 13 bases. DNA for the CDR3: TGCAGTGCTAGCCCGGGAAAGGGATACGAGCAGTACTTC. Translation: CSASPGKGYEQYF.

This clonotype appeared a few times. CDR3 nucleotide sequence: TGTGCCGGCAAGGGGCGGGGCAACTCCTACGAGCAGTACTTC. The encoded protein is CAGKGRGNSYEQYF. The V gene is TRBV21-1, the J gene TRBJ2-7; the table names TRBD1, a call not compared with the DNA. TRBV21-1 is classified as a pseudogene. There are 14 residues in the CDR3.

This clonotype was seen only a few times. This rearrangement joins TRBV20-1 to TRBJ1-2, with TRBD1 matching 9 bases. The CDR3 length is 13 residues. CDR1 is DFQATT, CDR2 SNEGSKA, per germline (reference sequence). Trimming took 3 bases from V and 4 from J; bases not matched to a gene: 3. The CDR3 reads CSARDRGSYGYTF. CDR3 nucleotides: TGCAGTGCTAGGGACAGGGGATCCTATGGCTACACCTTC.

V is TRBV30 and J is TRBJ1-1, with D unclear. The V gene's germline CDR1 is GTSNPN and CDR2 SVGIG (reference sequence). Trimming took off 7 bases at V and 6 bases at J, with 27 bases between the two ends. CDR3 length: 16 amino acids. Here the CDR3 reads CALEASSRDGTAEAFF. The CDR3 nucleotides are TGTGCCTTGGAGGCATCCAGTCGTGACGGAACGGCTGAAGCTTTCTTT.

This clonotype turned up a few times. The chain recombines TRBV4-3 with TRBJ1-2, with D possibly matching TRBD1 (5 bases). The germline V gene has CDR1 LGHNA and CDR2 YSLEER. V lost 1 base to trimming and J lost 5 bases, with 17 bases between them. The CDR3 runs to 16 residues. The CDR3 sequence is CASSQGRGGVGYGYTF. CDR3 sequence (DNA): TGCGCCAGCAGCCAAGGGCGCGGGGGAGTGGGGTATGGCTACACCTTC.

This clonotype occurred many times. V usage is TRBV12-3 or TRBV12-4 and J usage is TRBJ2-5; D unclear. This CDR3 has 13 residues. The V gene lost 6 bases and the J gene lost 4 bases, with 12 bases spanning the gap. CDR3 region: CASSFQHVETQYF. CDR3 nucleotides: TGTGCCAGCAGCTTCCAACATGTAGAGACCCAGTACTTC.

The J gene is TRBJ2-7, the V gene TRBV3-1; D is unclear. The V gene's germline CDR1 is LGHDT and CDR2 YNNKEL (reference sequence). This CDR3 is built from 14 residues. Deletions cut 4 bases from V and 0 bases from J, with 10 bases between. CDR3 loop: CASSLDGYSYEQYF. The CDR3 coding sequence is TGTGCCAGCAGCCTGGACGGGTACTCCTACGAGCAGTACTTC.

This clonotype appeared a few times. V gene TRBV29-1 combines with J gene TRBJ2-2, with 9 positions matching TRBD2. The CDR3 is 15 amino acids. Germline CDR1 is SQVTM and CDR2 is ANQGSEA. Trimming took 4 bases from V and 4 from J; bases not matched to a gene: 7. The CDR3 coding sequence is TGCAGCGTTGTGAGACCAGCGGGAGGCACCGGGGAGCTGTTTTTT. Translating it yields CSVVRPAGGTGELFF.

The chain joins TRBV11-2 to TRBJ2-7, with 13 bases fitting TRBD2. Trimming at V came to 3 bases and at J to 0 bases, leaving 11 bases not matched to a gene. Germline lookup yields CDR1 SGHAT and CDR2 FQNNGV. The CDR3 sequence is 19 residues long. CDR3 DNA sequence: TGTGCCAGCAGCTTCCAAGTTAGTGGGACTAGCGGGGTCTCCTACGAGCAGTACTTC. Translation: CASSFQVSGTSGVSYEQYF.

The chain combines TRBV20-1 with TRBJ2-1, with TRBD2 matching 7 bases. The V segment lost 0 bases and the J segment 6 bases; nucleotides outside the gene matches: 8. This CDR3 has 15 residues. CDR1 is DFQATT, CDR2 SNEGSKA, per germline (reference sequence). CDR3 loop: CSARDGLEQRNEQFF. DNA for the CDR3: TGCAGTGCTAGAGACGGACTAGAGCAACGCAATGAGCAGTTCTTC.

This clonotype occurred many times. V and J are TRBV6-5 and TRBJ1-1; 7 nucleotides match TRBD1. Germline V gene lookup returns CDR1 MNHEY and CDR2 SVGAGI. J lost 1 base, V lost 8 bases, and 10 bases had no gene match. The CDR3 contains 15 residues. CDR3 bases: TGTGCCAGCGGGTGGACAGGTTATTCGAACACTGAAGCTTTCTTT. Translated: CASGWTGYSNTEAFF.

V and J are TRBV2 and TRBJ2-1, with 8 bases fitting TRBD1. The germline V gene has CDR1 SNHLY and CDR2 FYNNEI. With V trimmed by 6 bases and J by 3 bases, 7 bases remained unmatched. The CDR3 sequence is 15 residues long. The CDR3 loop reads CASRRTGTLYNEQFF. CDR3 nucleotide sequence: TGTGCCAGCAGAAGGACAGGGACCCTCTACAATGAGCAGTTCTTC.

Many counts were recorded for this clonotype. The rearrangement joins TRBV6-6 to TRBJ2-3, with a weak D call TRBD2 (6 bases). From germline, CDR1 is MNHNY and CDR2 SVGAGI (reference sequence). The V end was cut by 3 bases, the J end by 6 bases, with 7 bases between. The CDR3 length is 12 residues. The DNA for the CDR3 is TGTGCCAGCAGTTATCTAGCGGATACGCAGTATTTT. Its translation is CASSYLADTQYF.

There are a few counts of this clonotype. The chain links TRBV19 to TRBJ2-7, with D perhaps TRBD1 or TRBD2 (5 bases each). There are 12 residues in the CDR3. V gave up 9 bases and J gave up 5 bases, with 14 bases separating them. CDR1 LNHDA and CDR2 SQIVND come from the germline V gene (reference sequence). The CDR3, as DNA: TGTGCCAGCGGCTGGGGGAGCCACGAGCAGTACTTC. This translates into CASGWGSHEQYF.